A selection of T cell receptor beta chains follows, all from one sample in a study of CD8 T cells in ankylosing spondylitis. TCRdb reprocessed the 5' RACE reads with MiXCR, giving one entry per CDR3 protein. Seen here are roughly 700,000 distinct CDR3 sequences, around 20% observed once, and the top ten hold about a fifth. The sequenced material came from blood, either unsorted or a sorted T cell fraction (not recorded which). These receptors were taken from a male donor with ankylosing spondylitis. Both conserved end residues are part of each CDR3. The D gene is left open where the match is weak. Clone size is not always given. Where it is, it says once, few, many or a class for expanded clones.

clone_size,j_call,d_call,v_call,cdr3_aa,cdr3_nt
NA,TRBJ2-7,NA,TRBV9,CASSVGDGYEQYF,TGTGCCAGCAGCGTGGGGGACGGCTACGAGCAGTACTTC
few,TRBJ2-1,TRBD2,TRBV4-1,CASSLYAETSGGNEQFF,TGCGCCAGCAGCCTTTACGCGGAGACTAGCGGGGGGAATGAGCAGTTCTTC
NA,TRBJ2-5,NA,TRBV25-1,CASSDSTGKTQYF,TGTGCCAGCAGTGACTCTACCGGAAAGACCCAGTACTTC
NA,TRBJ1-1,NA,TRBV29-1,CSVEELNTEAFF,TGCAGCGTTGAGGAGTTGAACACTGAAGCTTTCTTT
few,TRBJ2-1,NA,TRBV11-3,CASSSGNNEQFF,TGTGCCAGCAGTAGTGGAAACAATGAGCAGTTCTTC
NA,TRBJ1-6,TRBD1,TRBV27,CASRKTGLKSYNSPLHF,TGTGCCAGCCGGAAGACAGGGTTGAAGAGTTATAATTCACCCCTCCACTTT
NA,TRBJ2-1,TRBD2,TRBV20-1,CSAQTSGASSYNEQFF,TGCAGTGCACAGACTAGCGGGGCCAGCTCCTACAATGAGCAGTTCTTC
many,TRBJ1-1,NA,TRBV3-1,CASSQQTGNTEAFF,TGTGCCAGCAGCCAACAGACAGGGAACACTGAAGCTTTCTTT
NA,TRBJ1-2,NA,TRBV20-1,CSAKGDGANYGYTF,TGCAGTGCTAAGGGGGACGGAGCTAACTATGGCTACACCTTC
NA,TRBJ1-1,NA,TRBV18,CASSDTGWELLDTEAFF,TGTGCCAGCTCCGATACAGGGTGGGAACTTTTGGACACTGAAGCTTTCTTT
NA,TRBJ2-2,NA,TRBV7-9,CASTPDSTFNTGELFF,TGTGCCAGCACCCCTGACAGTACTTTTAACACCGGGGAGCTGTTTTTT
few,TRBJ2-3,NA,TRBV7-9,CASPHPLGLTDTQYF,TGTGCCAGCCCACACCCACTGGGGCTCACAGATACGCAGTATTTT
few,TRBJ1-2,TRBD1,TRBV12-5,CASGLLGTGAYGYTF,TGTGCTAGTGGTTTACTCGGGACAGGGGCCTATGGCTACACCTTC
NA,TRBJ2-2,NA,TRBV6-5,CASSWGPGGTGELFF,TGTGCCAGCAGTTGGGGGCCGGGGGGCACCGGGGAGCTGTTTTTT